The rows below give T cell receptor beta chains drawn from one sample of a study of blood T cell repertoires in COVID-19. TCRdb keeps only in-frame clones here, not all; method: immunoSEQ multiplex PCR. The sample consists of 150,000 to 200,000 clones, roughly 90% of them appearing once. The sample comprised PBMCs or T cells enriched from blood (not recorded which). The receptors derive from a human donor with acute COVID-19. The donor label of this sample is uncertain. Each CDR3 is given with its conserved first and last residue. The order of the fields is J gene, clone size, V gene, D gene, CDR3 DNA, CDR3 protein. D genes are given only for firm matches. Where a row states a size, it is once, few, many or the class of an expanded clone; other rows omit it.

TRBJ1-5 | once | TRBV10-2 | - | TGCGCCAGCAGTGCCGTCCAGTACAATCAGCCCCAGCATTTT | CASSAVQYNQPQHF
TRBJ2-7 | - | TRBV7-9 | TRBD1 | TGTGCCAGCAGCTTAGTGCGAACACGACAGGGCTTCGAGCAGTACTTC | CASSLVRTRQGFEQYF
TRBJ2-1 | - | TRBV4-1 | - | TGCGCCAGCAGCCAACCTGGGGTGAGGGATGAGCAGTTCTTC | CASSQPGVRDEQFF
TRBJ2-1 | - | TRBV5-1 | TRBD2 | TGCGCCAGCAGCTTGGCACTAGCGGACTACAATGAGCAGTTCTTC | CASSLALADYNEQFF
TRBJ2-1 | - | TRBV3-1/TRBV3-2 | - | TGTGCCAGCAGCCAAAGAGCTTACGACAATGAGCAGTTCTTC | CASSQRAYDNEQFF
TRBJ2-1 | - | TRBV11-2 | - | TGTGCCAGCAGCACCCGGGAGACAACCCCCCAGTTCTTC | CASSTRETTPQFF
TRBJ2-3 | - | TRBV9 | - | TGTGCCAGCAGCGTAGAGGGCAGGGGGGAATCAGATACGCAGTATTTT | CASSVEGRGESDTQYF
TRBJ2-7 | - | TRBV27 | TRBD1 | TGTGCCAGCAGTTTACGGACAGGGACCTCTCGGGGTGGCTACGAGCAGTACTTC | CASSLRTGTSRGGYEQYF
TRBJ2-5 | - | TRBV18 | - | TGTGCCAGCTCATCACAAGAGACCCAGTACTTC | CASSSQETQYF
TRBJ2-2 | - | TRBV24-1 | TRBD2 | TGTGCCACCAGTGAATCAGCGGGGGGGCCCGGGGAGCTGTTTTTT | CATSESAGGPGELFF
TRBJ1-2 | - | TRBV24-1 | - | TGTGCCCTTTACTTTGGTCCGGGCTACACCTTC | CALYFGPGYTF
TRBJ2-2 | - | TRBV19 | - | TGTGCCAGTAGTATAGCAGACAGGCCCGGGGAGCTGTTTTTT | CASSIADRPGELFF
TRBJ1-2 | - | TRBV7-9 | - | TGTGCCAGCAGCCTAGGGGACACCGTACCAGTATATGGCTACACCTTC | CASSLGDTVPVYGYTF
TRBJ2-1 | - | TRBV3-1/TRBV3-2 | TRBD2 | TGTGCCAGCAGCCAGAGACTAGCGGGCGCTGAGCAGTTCTTC | CASSQRLAGAEQFF
TRBJ2-5 | - | TRBV19 | TRBD1 | TGTGCCAGTAGTAGGACAGGACAAGAGACCCAGTACTTC | CASSRTGQETQYF
TRBJ1-5 | - | TRBV5-8 | - | TGTGCCAGCAGCTTGGTTCAGGGGTCAAGGCAGCCCCAGCATTTT | CASSLVQGSRQPQHF
TRBJ2-5 | - | TRBV7-2 | TRBD2 | TGTGCCAGCAGCTTAGGGGCGGGACTAATTCTTCCTCAGTACTTC | CASSLGAGLILPQYF
TRBJ2-3 | - | TRBV19 | TRBD2 | TGTGCCAGTAGTTTCGGGGGGAAGACAGATACGCAGTATTTT | CASSFGGKTDTQYF
TRBJ1-1 | - | TRBV18 | TRBD1 | TGTGCCAGCTCAATAACAGGGGACACTGAAGCTTTCTTT | CASSITGDTEAFF
TRBJ2-3 | - | TRBV7-2 | TRBD2 | TGTGCCAGCAGCTTATGGACTAGCGGGGGCACAGATACGCAGTATTTT | CASSLWTSGGTDTQYF
TRBJ1-2 | - | TRBV5-1 | - | TGCGCCAGCAGCATGACAGGTCCCCATCATGGCTACACCTTC | CASSMTGPHHGYTF
TRBJ2-3 | - | TRBV18 | - | TGTGCCAGCTCACCGGTTGGAGGGTACACAGATACGCAGTATTTT | CASSPVGGYTDTQYF
TRBJ1-1 | - | TRBV5-4 | - | TGTGCCAGCAGGTTTGGGGGGGAGGACACTGAAGCTTTCTTT | CASRFGGEDTEAFF
TRBJ2-5 | few | TRBV18 | - | TGTGCCAGCGGCCGGGGGGCCCAAGAGACCCAGTACTTC | CASGRGAQETQYF
TRBJ2-1 | few | TRBV7-9 | TRBD2 | TGTGCCAGCAGTAGTCTGGATTTACTAGCGGTTTACAATGAGCAGTTCTTC | CASSSLDLLAVYNEQFF
TRBJ1-5 | - | TRBV6-5 | - | TGTGCCAGGGTGGCAGGGTGGGGTAATCAGCCCCAGCATTTT | CARVAGWGNQPQHF
TRBJ2-7 | - | TRBV9 | TRBD2 | TGTGCCAGCAACCCGTTCGGGGGGGCCGACGAGCAGTACTTC | CASNPFGGADEQYF
TRBJ2-2 | - | TRBV29-1 | TRBD2 | TGCAGCGTCGGTCCCGGCGGGGGAATCGGGGAGCTGTTTTTT | CSVGPGGGIGELFF
TRBJ2-7 | - | TRBV27 | - | TGTGCCAGCAGACGCGGGGACTACGAGCAGTACTTC | CASRRGDYEQYF
TRBJ2-7 | - | TRBV11-2 | - | TGTGCCAGCAGCTTCCCGGACGTCGGACCGGGGGAGCAGTACTTC | CASSFPDVGPGEQYF
TRBJ1-1 | - | TRBV6-5 | TRBD1 | TGTGCCAGCAGTCTACAGGGGGCGATCACTGAAGCTTTCTTT | CASSLQGAITEAFF
TRBJ1-2 | - | TRBV2 | - | TGTGCCAGCAGGCCAGGGTCCTATGGCTACACCTTC | CASRPGSYGYTF
TRBJ2-2 | - | TRBV27 | - | TGTGCCAGCAGTTTTCTCACCGGGGAGCTGTTTTTT | CASSFLTGELFF
TRBJ1-1 | once | TRBV21-1 | - | TGTGCCAGCGGCTGCTATTCCGGGACAGGGGACACTGAAGCTTTCTTT | CASGCYSGTGDTEAFF
TRBJ2-2 | - | TRBV19 | - | TGTGCCAGTAGCAACAGGGACACCGGGGAGCTGTTTTTT | CASSNRDTGELFF
TRBJ2-1 | - | TRBV3-1/TRBV3-2 | - | TGTGCCAGCAGCCACCAGAGGGCCAGCTCCTACAATGAGCAGTTCTTC | CASSHQRASSYNEQFF
TRBJ1-4 | - | TRBV30 | - | TGTGCCTGGAGTGTAGAGGGGGCTAATGAAAAACTGTTTTTT | CAWSVEGANEKLFF
TRBJ2-5 | - | TRBV5-1 | TRBD2 | TGCGCCAGCAGCTTTAGCGGGGGTGGAGAGACCCAGTACTTC | CASSFSGGGETQYF
TRBJ2-7 | - | TRBV12-3/TRBV12-4 | - | TGTGCCAGCAGTTTTAGGACAGACGAGCAGTACTTC | CASSFRTDEQYF
TRBJ1-2 | - | TRBV12-3/TRBV12-4 | - | TGTGCCAGCAGTTCGGAGGGGTCCGGCACCTTC | CASSSEGSGTF
TRBJ1-1 | - | TRBV25-1 | - | TGTGCCACTCCCCCTGACACTGAAGCTTTCTTT | CATPPDTEAFF
TRBJ2-5 | - | TRBV15 | TRBD2 | TGTGCCGCCAGCGGGGGGGTCCAAGAGACCCAGTACTTC | CAASGGVQETQYF
TRBJ2-3 | - | TRBV6-5 | - | TGTGCCAGCAGTTTAAATATGAGGACAGATACGCAGTATTTT | CASSLNMRTDTQYF
TRBJ1-2 | - | TRBV2 | TRBD1 | TGTGCCACGGGACAGGACCTCTATGGCTACACCTTC | CATGQDLYGYTF
TRBJ1-2 | - | TRBV4-2 | - | TGTGCCAGCAGCCGATTCCTAACAGGCCTGTATGGCTACACCTTC | CASSRFLTGLYGYTF
TRBJ1-2 | - | TRBV12-3/TRBV12-4 | TRBD1 | TGTGCCAGCAGCCGACAGGGGGCGCAGGGCTACACCTTC | CASSRQGAQGYTF
TRBJ2-5 | - | TRBV9 | - | TGTGCCAGCAGCGTAGATCTTAGCCGTGAAGAGACCCAGTACTTC | CASSVDLSREETQYF
TRBJ1-2 | - | TRBV6-5 | TRBD1 | TGTGCCAGCAGTCAGGGGGAAGGGACGGGTTATGGCTACACCTTC | CASSQGEGTGYGYTF
TRBJ1-2 | - | TRBV14 | - | TGTGCCAGCAGCCAAGGTCAGGGGTATGGCTACACCTTC | CASSQGQGYGYTF
TRBJ1-1 | - | TRBV18 | - | TGTGCCAGCTCACCAACCCAGGGGTTACTTAACACTGAAGCTTTCTTT | CASSPTQGLLNTEAFF
TRBJ2-7 | - | TRBV12-3/TRBV12-4 | TRBD2 | TGTGCCAGCTCGCGGGGGGGAGGGGAGCAGTACTTC | CASSRGGGEQYF
TRBJ2-2 | few | TRBV27 | - | TGTGCCAGCAGCCCCGAGGCAGCAACAGGGTCCGGGGAGCTGTTTTTT | CASSPEAATGSGELFF
TRBJ2-1 | many | TRBV24-1 | TRBD2 | TGTGCCACCAGTGATTCGGGGGGGCCACCTACCTACAATGAGCAGTTCTTC | CATSDSGGPPTYNEQFF
TRBJ2-1 | - | TRBV4-1 | - | TGCGCCAGCAGCATACGACCCGGTAGCGATGAGCAGTTCTTC | CASSIRPGSDEQFF
TRBJ1-5 | - | TRBV7-2 | - | TGTGCCAGCAGCTTAGTTAGTTGGGACTTTAGCAATCAGCCCCAGCATTTT | CASSLVSWDFSNQPQHF
TRBJ2-1 | - | TRBV11-2 | TRBD2 | TGTGCCAGCAGCCTAGCGGGTTACAATGAGCAGTTCTTC | CASSLAGYNEQFF
TRBJ1-2 | - | TRBV6-5 | - | TGTGCCAGCTCAGACGGGTACAATGGCTACACCTTC | CASSDGYNGYTF
TRBJ1-3 | - | TRBV27 | TRBD1 | TGTGCCAGCAGGGGACAGAGCTCTGGAAACACCATATATTTT | CASRGQSSGNTIYF
TRBJ2-3 | - | TRBV6-6 | - | TGTGCCAGCACCCGGGTACTAGCAGGAGATACGCAGTATTTT | CASTRVLAGDTQYF
TRBJ1-2 | - | TRBV30 | TRBD1 | TGTGCCTGGAAGACAGGGGTGGGCTACACCTTC | CAWKTGVGYTF